Given below is one T cell receptor beta chain in context. The source of the sample is a study of blood T cell repertoires in COVID-19. Study at large: Nucleic acid was either cDNA or gDNA, and it came from T cells, B-cell-depleted T cells, or PBMCs.

Original handling: From reference gene primer amplification, estimates of nucleated cell counts were derived. Assay: immunoSEQ multiplex PCR; the TCRdb copy retains only in-frame clones and omits some. The D gene and trimming were derived from the DNA, and the V and J assignments and clone size from that table. The sample contains some 150,000 clones, about 80% of which appear only once. The CDR3 contains 16 residues. The germline CDR1 and CDR2 sequences are GTSNPN and SVGIG (reference sequence). V gave up 3 bases and J gave up 4 bases, with 18 bases separating them. This rearrangement joins TRBV30 to TRBJ1-4, with D maybe TRBD1 (5 bases). The specimen was peripheral blood. The TCR originated in a human donor in a cohort sampled during active COVID-19. The CDR3 loop is CAWRNRHRQGNEKLFF. In nucleotides, the CDR3 is TGTGCCTGGAGGAACCGGCATCGTCAGGGTAATGAAAAACTGTTTTTT.